The 26 T cell receptor beta chains listed next were all sequenced from one sample in a study of technical replicates of blood from a handful of donors. Produced via immunoSEQ multiplex PCR; TCRdb's table is partial and in-frame only. The sample lists tens of thousands of clones, about 96% occurring once. The sequenced sample consisted of T cells isolated from PBMCs. The receptors were gathered from a human donor in good health.

This clone has just one count. The chain employs TRBV29-1 and TRBJ1-5, with 7 bases aligning to TRBD1. The CDR3 has 14 residues. CDR1 is SQVTM, CDR2 ANQGSEA, per germline. Trimming removed 6 bases from V and 4 bases from J; junction bases left unmatched: 9. As DNA, the CDR3 is TGCAGCGTGCAACAGGGGCGCGGTAATCAGCCCCAGCATTTT. Amino acid sequence: CSVQQGRGNQPQHF.

The J gene is TRBJ2-7, the V gene TRBV13; TRBD2 agrees at 13 bases. J gave up 3 bases and V 5 bases, and 10 bases lay outside the gene matches. Per germline, CDR1 PRHDT and CDR2 FYEKMQ (reference sequence). This CDR3 region has 17 residues. CDR3 nucleotide sequence: TGTGCCAGCAGCCCGAGACTAGCGGGAGGCAAGTTCTACGAGCAGTACTTC. It is translated as CASSPRLAGGKFYEQYF.

The J gene is TRBJ2-1, the V gene TRBV27, with D perhaps TRBD1 (6 bases). V lost 5 bases and J lost 2, with 13 bases in between. Germline CDR1 is MNHEY and CDR2 is SMNVEV (reference sequence). This CDR3 spans 15 amino acids. The CDR3 sequence: CASSTGTRTYNEQFF. As DNA, the CDR3 is TGTGCCAGCAGTACCGGGACAAGAACCTACAATGAGCAGTTCTTC.

This clone has a single count. As DNA, the CDR3 is TGTGCCAGCAGCCGATACACAGGGCGGGTTCCCCTTTTGAACACCGGGGAGCTGTTTTTT. Its translation: CASSRYTGRVPLLNTGELFF. The rearrangement links TRBV9 to TRBJ2-2; D is possibly TRBD1 (6 bases). The CDR3 is made up of 20 amino acids. Germline CDR1 SGDLS, CDR2 YYNGEE. Trimming stripped 4 bases from V and 1 base from J, with 26 bases between.

The chain carries TRBV15 and TRBJ2-7; 8 bases line up with TRBD1. The CDR3 is made up of 14 amino acids. V shed 5 bases, J shed 3 bases, and the junction held 6 bases outside the gene matches. Germline lookup yields CDR1 LNHNV and CDR2 YYDKDF (reference sequence). The CDR3 loop is CATSGRTGLYEQYF. CDR3 coding DNA: TGTGCCACCAGCGGAAGGACAGGGCTCTACGAGCAGTACTTC.

This clone showed up just a few times. The chain employs TRBV4-3 and TRBJ1-1; D remains unclear. Deletions cut 1 base from V and 7 bases from J, with 13 bases between. Per the germline V gene, CDR1 is LGHNA and CDR2 is YSLEER. The CDR3 length is 14 residues. The CDR3 DNA reads TGCGCCAGCAGCCAAGTCAGGAATCCTTATGAAGCTTTCTTT. Translating it yields CASSQVRNPYEAFF.

This chain links TRBV7-3 with TRBJ1-1, with D unclear. This CDR3 is built from 14 residues. V lost 4 bases to trimming and J lost 0 bases, with 9 bases between them. Germline CDR1 is SGHTA and CDR2 is FQGTGA. CDR3 residues: CASSSAGMNTEAFF. The CDR3 bases are TGTGCCAGCAGCTCTGCGGGGATGAACACTGAAGCTTTCTTT.

The rearrangement joins TRBV5-6 to TRBJ2-5; D gene unclear. The CDR3 has 13 residues. Trimming stripped 1 base from V and 0 bases from J, with 4 bases between. Germline CDR1 SGHDT, CDR2 YYEEEE. DNA of the CDR3: TGTGCCAGCAGCTTGACGGACCAAGAGACCCAGTACTTC. This codes for CASSLTDQETQYF.

This sequence joins TRBV2 and TRBJ2-2; 7 bases are shared with TRBD2. V dropped 3 bases and J dropped 4; count of bases not matched to a gene: 5. This CDR3 region has 15 residues. Germline V gene data show CDR1 as SNHLY and CDR2 as FYNNEI. The CDR3 DNA reads TGTGCCAGCAGTGAGAAGGGGAGGGTCACCGGGGAGCTGTTTTTT. Translation: CASSEKGRVTGELFF.

J is TRBJ2-7 and V is TRBV14; 8 bases fit TRBD1. The germline CDR1 and CDR2 sequences are SGHDN and FVKESK. CDR3 size: 15 residues. After removal of 1 base from V and 2 bases from J, the junction contained 4 bases not matched to a gene. In DNA form, the CDR3 reads TGTGCCAGCAGCCAAGCGACAGGGGTCCCCTACGAGCAGTACTTC. Translated: CASSQATGVPYEQYF.

The rearrangement joins TRBV7-9 to TRBJ2-2, with TRBD2 matching 12 bases. The ends lost 5 bases at V and 6 bases at J; junction bases unmatched: 4. Germline CDR1 reads SEHNR; CDR2 reads FQNEAQ (reference sequence). The CDR3 has 15 residues. Written as DNA, the CDR3 is TGTGCCAGCAGCCTTCTAGCGGGAGGGCCCGGGGAGCTGTTTTTT. Protein: CASSLLAGGPGELFF.

The CDR3 here is CAWIRFGTEAFF. The CDR3 bases are TGTGCCTGGATCAGGTTTGGCACTGAAGCTTTCTTT. This chain uses TRBV30 with TRBJ1-1; D call uncertain. Germline values: CDR1 GTSNPN, CDR2 SVGIG (reference sequence). The V gene lost 4 bases and the J gene lost 4 bases, with 10 bases spanning the gap. This CDR3 spans 12 amino acids.

This clone is a singleton in its sample. The J gene is TRBJ2-7, the V gene TRBV4-3; D gene ambiguous. The CDR3 has 14 amino acids. Germline CDR1 reads LGHNA; CDR2 reads YSLEER. V gave up 1 base and J gave up 6 bases, with 13 bases separating them. CDR3 protein: CASSQAYKSGEQYF. In DNA, the CDR3 is TGCGCCAGCAGCCAAGCGTATAAGTCGGGCGAGCAGTACTTC.

The chain employs TRBV29-1 and TRBJ2-3; perhaps TRBD2 as D (6 bases). Trimming shortened V by 3 bases and J by 1 base, and 11 bases separated the two germline ends. The CDR3 sequence is 14 residues long. Germline CDR1 and CDR2: SQVTM and ANQGSEA. In DNA form, the CDR3 reads TGCAGCGTTGAGGAGGGGAAGGGCACAGATACGCAGTATTTT. It specifies CSVEEGKGTDTQYF.

The V and J genes are TRBV2 and TRBJ1-2; TRBD1 matches 7 bases. CDR3 length equals 15 residues. Trimming at V came to 10 bases and at J to 4 bases, leaving 15 bases not matched to a gene. Germline V gives CDR1 SNHLY, CDR2 FYNNEI. The CDR3 DNA reads TGTGCCACCATAGGAGGGGGCTCTGAGAGCTATGGCTACACCTTC. Translation: CATIGGGSESYGYTF. Variable domain in full (rest from reference TRBV2 and TRBJ1-2): EPEVTQTPSHQVTQMGQEVILRCVPISNHLYFYWYRQILGQKVEFLVSFYNNEISEKSEIFDDQFSVERPDGSNFTLKIRSTKLEDSAMYFCATIGGGSESYGYTFGSGTRLTVV.

The chain uses TRBV4-2 and TRBJ1-2; 12 bases fit TRBD1. CDR3 length equals 18 residues. The V and J ends lost 1 base and 2 bases, in that order; junction bases with no gene match: 8. Looked up from germline, CDR1 is LGHNA and CDR2 is YNFKEQ. DNA of the CDR3: TGTGCCAGCAGCCAAGGGGACAGGGGGCCAATGCTCAACTATGGCTACACCTTC. Residues: CASSQGDRGPMLNYGYTF.

This clone has just one count. The chain links TRBV28 to TRBJ2-7; maybe TRBD2 (6 bases). Trimming cost V 6 bases and J 5 bases, with 14 bases left between them. CDR3 length: 13 residues. From germline, CDR1 is MDHEN and CDR2 SYDVKM. The CDR3 DNA reads TGTGCCAGCAGCCCACACGGGAGTCACGAGCAGTACTTC. Its translation: CASSPHGSHEQYF.

The chain carries TRBV7-9 and TRBJ2-1, with 9 bases matching TRBD2. J gave up 2 bases and V 5 bases, and 4 bases lay outside the gene matches. The CDR3 contains 15 residues. In germline, CDR1 is SEHNR, CDR2 FQNEAQ (reference sequence). As DNA, the CDR3 is TGTGCCAGCAGCCCAAGACTAGCGGCCTACAATGAGCAGTTCTTC. Translation: CASSPRLAAYNEQFF.

V is TRBV9 and J is TRBJ1-5; 9 bases line up with TRBD1. V lost 2 bases and J lost 7; bases outside the gene matches: 10. The CDR3 runs 16 residues. Germline V gene lookup returns CDR1 SGDLS and CDR2 YYNGEE. The CDR3 sequence is CASSVVGQGIQQPQHF. In nucleotides, the CDR3 is TGTGCCAGCAGCGTGGTGGGACAGGGCATTCAACAGCCCCAGCATTTT.

The chain combines TRBV5-1 with TRBJ2-3, with D possibly matching TRBD1 (5 bases). Germline V CDR1 and CDR2: SGHRS, YFSETQ. Trimming cost V 0 bases and J 2 bases, with 13 bases left between them. The length of the CDR3 is 16 residues. CDR3 sequence: CASSLGGRSNTDTQYF. The CDR3 DNA is TGCGCCAGCAGCTTGGGGGGCCGTTCCAACACAGATACGCAGTATTTT.

This clone was observed once. The rearrangement uses TRBV5-1 and TRBJ2-2; D not resolved. V lost 0 bases and J lost 3, with 12 bases in between. The CDR3 consists of 16 residues. Germline V CDR1 and CDR2: SGHRS, YFSETQ. CDR3 residues: CASSLATSVHTGELFF. The DNA for the CDR3 is TGCGCCAGCAGCTTGGCCACCAGCGTGCACACCGGGGAGCTGTTTTTT.

On this clone itself: A junction boundary mismatches the germline segment, possibly from a read error. The gene calls are TRBV2 and TRBJ1-1, with a possible D match to TRBD1 (6 bases). Germline V gives CDR1 SNHLY, CDR2 FYNNEI. The CDR3 runs to 12 residues. The CDR3 region has the DNA TGTGCCAGCAGCGAAAGAGGGGACAAACCCCTCTTT. Its protein product is CASSERGDKPLF.

The DNA for the CDR3 is TGCAGCGTTGGGACAGATCCCGGAAAGGCGCTGGGTGGCTACACCTTC. It translates to CSVGTDPGKALGGYTF. This chain links TRBV29-1 with TRBJ1-2; a possible D gene is TRBD1 (6 bases). V lost 4 bases and J 7 bases, leaving 25 bases between the germline ends. CDR3 length equals 16 residues. Looked up from germline, CDR1 is SQVTM and CDR2 is ANQGSEA.

This chain uses TRBV9 with TRBJ2-7, with D perhaps matching TRBD1 (5 bases). The CDR3 has 14 residues. V lost 3 bases and J lost 0, with 10 bases in between. The germline V gene encodes CDR1 SGDLS and CDR2 YYNGEE. The CDR3 coding sequence is TGTGCCAGCAGCGCGACAGCCAGCTCCTACGAGCAGTACTTC. It yields the protein CASSATASSYEQYF.

The J gene is TRBJ2-1, the V gene TRBV7-2; 12 bases align to TRBD2. J was trimmed by 8 bases and V by 1 base; bases with no gene match: 6. Germline CDR1 is SGHTA and CDR2 is FQGNSA. The CDR3 contains 16 residues. CDR3 sequence: CASSLGLAGELHEQFF. CDR3 DNA sequence: TGTGCCAGCAGCTTAGGACTAGCGGGAGAACTTCATGAGCAGTTCTTC.

The rearrangement joins TRBV28 to TRBJ2-1; maybe TRBD2 (6 bases). The CDR3 loop spans 15 amino acids. The V gene lost 5 bases and the J gene lost 2 bases, with 13 bases spanning the gap. Germline CDR1 is MDHEN and CDR2 is SYDVKM. Here the CDR3 DNA reads TGTGCCAGCAGTCAATATAGCGGCCCCTACAATGAGCAGTTCTTC. This gives the protein CASSQYSGPYNEQFF.